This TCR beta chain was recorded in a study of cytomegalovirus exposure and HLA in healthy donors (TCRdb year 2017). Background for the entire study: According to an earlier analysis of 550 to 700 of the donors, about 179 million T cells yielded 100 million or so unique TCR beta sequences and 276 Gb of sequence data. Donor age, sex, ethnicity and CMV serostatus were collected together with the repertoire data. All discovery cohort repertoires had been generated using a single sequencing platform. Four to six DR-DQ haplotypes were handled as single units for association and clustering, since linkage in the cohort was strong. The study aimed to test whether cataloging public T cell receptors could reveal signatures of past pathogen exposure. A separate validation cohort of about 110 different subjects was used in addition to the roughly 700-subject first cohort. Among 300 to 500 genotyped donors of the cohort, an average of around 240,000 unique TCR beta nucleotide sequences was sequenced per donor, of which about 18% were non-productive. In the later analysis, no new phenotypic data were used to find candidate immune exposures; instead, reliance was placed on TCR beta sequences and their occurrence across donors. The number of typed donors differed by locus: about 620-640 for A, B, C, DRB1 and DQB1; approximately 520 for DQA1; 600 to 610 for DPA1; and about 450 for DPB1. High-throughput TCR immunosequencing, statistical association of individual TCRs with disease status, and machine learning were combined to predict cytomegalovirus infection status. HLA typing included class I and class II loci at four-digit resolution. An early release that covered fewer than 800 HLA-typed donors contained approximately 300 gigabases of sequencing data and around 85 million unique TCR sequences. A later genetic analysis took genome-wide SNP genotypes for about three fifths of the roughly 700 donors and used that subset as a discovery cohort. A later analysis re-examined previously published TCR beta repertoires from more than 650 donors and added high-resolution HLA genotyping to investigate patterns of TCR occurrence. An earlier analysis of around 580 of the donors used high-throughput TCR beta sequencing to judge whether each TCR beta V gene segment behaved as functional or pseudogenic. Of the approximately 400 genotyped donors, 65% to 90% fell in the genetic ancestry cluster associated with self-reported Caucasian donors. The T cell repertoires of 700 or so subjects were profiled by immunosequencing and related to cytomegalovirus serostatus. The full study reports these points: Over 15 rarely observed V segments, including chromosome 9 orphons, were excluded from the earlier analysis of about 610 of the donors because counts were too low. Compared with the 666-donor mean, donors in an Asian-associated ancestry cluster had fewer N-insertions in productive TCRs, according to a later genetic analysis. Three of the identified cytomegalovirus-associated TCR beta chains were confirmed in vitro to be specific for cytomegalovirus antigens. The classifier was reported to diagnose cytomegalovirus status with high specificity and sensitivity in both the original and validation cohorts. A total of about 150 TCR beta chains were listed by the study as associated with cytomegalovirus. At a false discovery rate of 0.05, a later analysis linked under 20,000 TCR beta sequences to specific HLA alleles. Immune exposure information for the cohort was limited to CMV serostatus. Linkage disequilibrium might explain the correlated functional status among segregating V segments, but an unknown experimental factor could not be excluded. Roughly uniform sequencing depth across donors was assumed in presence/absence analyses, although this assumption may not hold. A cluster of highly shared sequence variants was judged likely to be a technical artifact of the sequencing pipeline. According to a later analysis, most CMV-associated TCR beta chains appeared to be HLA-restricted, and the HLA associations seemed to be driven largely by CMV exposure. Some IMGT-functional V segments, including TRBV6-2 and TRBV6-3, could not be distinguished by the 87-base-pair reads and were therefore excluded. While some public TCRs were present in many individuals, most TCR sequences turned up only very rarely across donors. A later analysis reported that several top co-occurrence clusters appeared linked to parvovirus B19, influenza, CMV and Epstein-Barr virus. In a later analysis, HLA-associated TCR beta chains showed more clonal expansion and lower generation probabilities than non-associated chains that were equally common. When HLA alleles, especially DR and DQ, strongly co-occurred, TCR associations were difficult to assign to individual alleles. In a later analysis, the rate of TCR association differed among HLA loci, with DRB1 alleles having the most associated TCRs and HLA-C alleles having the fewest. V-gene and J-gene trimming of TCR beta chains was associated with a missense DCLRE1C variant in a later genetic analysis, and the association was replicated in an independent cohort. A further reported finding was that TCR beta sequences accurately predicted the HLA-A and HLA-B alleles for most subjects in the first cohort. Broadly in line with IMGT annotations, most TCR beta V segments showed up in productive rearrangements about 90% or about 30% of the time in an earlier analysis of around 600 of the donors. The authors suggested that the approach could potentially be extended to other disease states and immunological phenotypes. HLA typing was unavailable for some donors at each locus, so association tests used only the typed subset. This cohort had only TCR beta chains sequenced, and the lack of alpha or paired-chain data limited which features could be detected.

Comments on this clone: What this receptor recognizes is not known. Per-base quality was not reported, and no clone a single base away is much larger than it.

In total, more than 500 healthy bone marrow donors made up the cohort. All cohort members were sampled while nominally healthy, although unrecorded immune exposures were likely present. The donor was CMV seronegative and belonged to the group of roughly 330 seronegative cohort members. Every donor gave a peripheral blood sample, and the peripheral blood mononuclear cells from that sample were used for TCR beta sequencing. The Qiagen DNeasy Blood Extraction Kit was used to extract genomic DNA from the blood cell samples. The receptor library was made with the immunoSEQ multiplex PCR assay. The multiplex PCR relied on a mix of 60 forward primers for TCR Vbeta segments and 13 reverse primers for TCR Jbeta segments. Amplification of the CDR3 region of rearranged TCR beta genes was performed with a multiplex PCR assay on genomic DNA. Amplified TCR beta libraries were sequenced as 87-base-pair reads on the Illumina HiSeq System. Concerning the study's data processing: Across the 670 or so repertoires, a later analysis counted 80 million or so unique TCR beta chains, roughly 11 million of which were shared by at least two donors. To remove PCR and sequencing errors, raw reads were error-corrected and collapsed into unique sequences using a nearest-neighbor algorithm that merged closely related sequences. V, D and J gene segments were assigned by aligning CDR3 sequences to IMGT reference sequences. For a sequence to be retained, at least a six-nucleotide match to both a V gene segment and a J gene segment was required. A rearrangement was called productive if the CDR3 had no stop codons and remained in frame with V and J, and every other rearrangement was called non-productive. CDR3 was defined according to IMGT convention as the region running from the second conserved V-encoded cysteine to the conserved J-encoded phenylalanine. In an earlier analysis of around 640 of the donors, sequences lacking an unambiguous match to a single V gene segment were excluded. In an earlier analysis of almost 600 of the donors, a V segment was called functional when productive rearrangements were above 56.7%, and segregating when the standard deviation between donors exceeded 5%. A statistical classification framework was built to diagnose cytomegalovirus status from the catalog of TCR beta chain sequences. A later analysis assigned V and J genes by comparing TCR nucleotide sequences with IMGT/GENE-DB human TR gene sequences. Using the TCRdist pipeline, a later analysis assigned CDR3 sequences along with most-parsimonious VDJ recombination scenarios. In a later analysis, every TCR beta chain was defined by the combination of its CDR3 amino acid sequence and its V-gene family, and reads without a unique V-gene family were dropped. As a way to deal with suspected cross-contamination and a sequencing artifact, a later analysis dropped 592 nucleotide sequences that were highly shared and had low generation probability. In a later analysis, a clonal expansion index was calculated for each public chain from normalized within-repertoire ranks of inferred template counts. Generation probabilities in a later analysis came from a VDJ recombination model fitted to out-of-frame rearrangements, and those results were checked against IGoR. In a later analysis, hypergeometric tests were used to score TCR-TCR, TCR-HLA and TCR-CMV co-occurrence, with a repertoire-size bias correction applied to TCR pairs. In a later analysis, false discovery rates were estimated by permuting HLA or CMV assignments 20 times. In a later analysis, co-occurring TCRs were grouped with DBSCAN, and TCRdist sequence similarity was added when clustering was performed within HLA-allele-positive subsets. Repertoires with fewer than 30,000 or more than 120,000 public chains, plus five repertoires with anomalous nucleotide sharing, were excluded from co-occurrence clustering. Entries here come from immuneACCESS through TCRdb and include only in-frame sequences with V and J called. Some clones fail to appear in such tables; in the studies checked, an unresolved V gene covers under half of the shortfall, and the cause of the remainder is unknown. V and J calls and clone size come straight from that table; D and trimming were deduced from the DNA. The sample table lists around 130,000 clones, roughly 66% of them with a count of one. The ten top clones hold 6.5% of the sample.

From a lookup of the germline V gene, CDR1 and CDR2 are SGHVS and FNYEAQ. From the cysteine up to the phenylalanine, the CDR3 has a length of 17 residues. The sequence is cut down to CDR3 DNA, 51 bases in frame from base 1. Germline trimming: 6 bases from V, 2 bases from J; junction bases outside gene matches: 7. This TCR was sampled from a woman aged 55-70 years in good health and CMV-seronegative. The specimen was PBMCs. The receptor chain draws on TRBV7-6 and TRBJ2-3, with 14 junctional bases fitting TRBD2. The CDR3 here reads CASRGRLAGGNTDTQYF. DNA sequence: TGTGCCAGCAGGGGGAGACTAGCGGGGGGGAACACAGATACGCAGTATTTT.